These T cell receptor beta chains were read from a single sample in a study of control samples from healthy donors and cancer patients. This table comes from immunoSEQ multiplex PCR, and its TCRdb copy is limited to in-frame clones, with some not included. The sample includes about 44,000 clones, roughly 86% of them seen just once. Sample: PBMCs. The receptor set was obtained from a woman aged 55-69 years with lung cancer. Each CDR3 is given with its conserved first and last residue. A D gene is named only where the DNA matches it firmly. The size of a clone is reported for some rows only, either as once, few or many, or as a class for expanded clones.

TRBJ2-7 TRBV7-9 - TRBD1 TGTGCCAGCCAGGGGGTGACGGGCGAGCAGTACTTC CASQGVTGEQYF
TRBJ2-5 TRBV2 once TRBD1 TGTGCCAGCAGACAATGGACAGGGCCCCGGGAGACCCAGTACTTC CASRQWTGPRETQYF
TRBJ1-1 TRBV6-5 few - TGTGCCACCAAATACAGTCTATCGAACACTGAAGCTTTCTTT CATKYSLSNTEAFF
TRBJ2-3 TRBV5-1 - - TGCGCCAGCAGCCGAGAGACAGATACGCAGTATTTT CASSRETDTQYF
TRBJ1-5 TRBV4-1 - - TGCGCCAGCAGCCAAGATAACAATCAGCCCCAGCATTTT CASSQDNNQPQHF
TRBJ2-1 TRBV29-1 - TRBD2 TGCAGCGTTGGGGGAACTAGCGGGCCTGGTAGTGAGCAGTTCTTC CSVGGTSGPGSEQFF
TRBJ1-1 TRBV4-3 - - TGCGCCAGCAGCTTACGGACGGATAACACTGAAGCTTTCTTT CASSLRTDNTEAFF
TRBJ2-7 TRBV6-1 - - TGTGCCAGCAGTGACAGGCGAAGGTCCTACGAGCAGTACTTC CASSDRRRSYEQYF
TRBJ2-5 TRBV3-1/TRBV3-2 - TRBD2 TGTGCCAGCAGCCAAGATTGGTGGACTAGCGGGAGCTTAGAGACCCAGTACTTC CASSQDWWTSGSLETQYF
TRBJ1-1 TRBV7-6 - - TGTGCCAGCAGCCGAGACAGTCCTCTGAACACTGAAGCTTTCTTT CASSRDSPLNTEAFF
TRBJ1-2 TRBV24-1 - - TGTGCCACCAGTGACCGCTCAAGGCAGGGCGGAAACGGCTACACCTTC CATSDRSRQGGNGYTF
TRBJ1-4 TRBV5-1 - - TGCGCCAGCAGCCGGGACGTACTAGCAACTAATGAAAAACTGTTTTTT CASSRDVLATNEKLFF
TRBJ1-1 TRBV4-3 - TRBD1 TGCGCCAGCAGCCAGGGAGACAGGGCCGCTGAAGCTTTCTTT CASSQGDRAAEAFF
TRBJ2-1 TRBV28 few TRBD2 TGTGCCAGCTCGTGGGTTCGTAGCGGGAGTAATAGGGACAATGAGCAGTTCTTC CASSWVRSGSNRDNEQFF
TRBJ2-7 TRBV7-9 - TRBD2 TGTGCCAGCAGCTTAGGCGGGAGGGACGAGCAGTACTTC CASSLGGRDEQYF
TRBJ1-2 TRBV5-4 - - TGTGCCAGCAGCTCGGGACTCATGGGGAACACCTTC CASSSGLMGNTF
TRBJ1-2 TRBV27 - - TGTGCCAGCAGTTTATCCTTAACCCGAAGGAATTACACCTTC CASSLSLTRRNYTF